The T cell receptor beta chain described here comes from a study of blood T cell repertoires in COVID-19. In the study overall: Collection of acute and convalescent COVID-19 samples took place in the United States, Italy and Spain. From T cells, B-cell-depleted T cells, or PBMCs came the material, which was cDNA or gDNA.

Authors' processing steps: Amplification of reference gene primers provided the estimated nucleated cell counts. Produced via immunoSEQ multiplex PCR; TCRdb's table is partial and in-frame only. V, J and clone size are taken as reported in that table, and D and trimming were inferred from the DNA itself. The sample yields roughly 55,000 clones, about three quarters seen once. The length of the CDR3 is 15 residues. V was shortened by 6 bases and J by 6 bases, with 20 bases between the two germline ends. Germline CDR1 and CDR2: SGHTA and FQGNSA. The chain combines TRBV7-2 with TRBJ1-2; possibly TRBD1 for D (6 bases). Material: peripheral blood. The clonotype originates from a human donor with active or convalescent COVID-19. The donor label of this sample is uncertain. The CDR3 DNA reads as TGTGCCAGCAGTAATACGGCGCAGGGGCGTGATGGCTACACCTTC. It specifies CASSNTAQGRDGYTF.